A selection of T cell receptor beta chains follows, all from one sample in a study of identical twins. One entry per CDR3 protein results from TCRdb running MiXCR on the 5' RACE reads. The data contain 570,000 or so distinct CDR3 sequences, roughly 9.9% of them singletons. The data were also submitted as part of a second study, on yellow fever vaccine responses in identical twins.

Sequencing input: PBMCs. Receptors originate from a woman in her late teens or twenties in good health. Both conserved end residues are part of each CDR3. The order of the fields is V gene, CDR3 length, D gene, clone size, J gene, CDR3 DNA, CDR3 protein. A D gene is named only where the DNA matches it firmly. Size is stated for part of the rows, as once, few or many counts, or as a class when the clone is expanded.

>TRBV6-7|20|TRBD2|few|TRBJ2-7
TGTGCCAGCAGTTTTTGCCGAACCGGGACTAGCGGGAGGGTCGCCTACGAGCAGTACTTC
CASSFCRTGTSGRVAYEQYF
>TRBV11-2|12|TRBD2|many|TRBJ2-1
TGTGCCAGCAGCTCAGGACTAGACAGCCAGTTCTTC
CASSSGLDSQFF
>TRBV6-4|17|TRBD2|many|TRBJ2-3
TGTGCCAGCAGTTTAACTAGCGGGGGGGCTATTCCAGATACGCAGTATTTT
CASSLTSGGAIPDTQYF
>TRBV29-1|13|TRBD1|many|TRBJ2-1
TGCAGCGTTGACGGGACAGGGGCTAATGAGCAGTTCTTC
CSVDGTGANEQFF
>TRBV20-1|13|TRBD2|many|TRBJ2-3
TGCAGTGCTAGAAGACTAGCGGGAGATACGCAGTATTTT
CSARRLAGDTQYF
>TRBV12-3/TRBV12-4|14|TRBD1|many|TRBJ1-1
TGTGCCAGCAACTTGGGGACAGGGGGCACTGAAGCTTTCTTT
CASNLGTGGTEAFF
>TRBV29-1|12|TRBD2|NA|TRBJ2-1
TGCAGCGTGGAGCGGGAGGTGGATGAGCAGTTCTTC
CSVEREVDEQFF
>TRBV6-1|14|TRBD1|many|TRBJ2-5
TGTGCCAGCAGTGCGGGACAGACTAAAGAGACCCAGTACTTC
CASSAGQTKETQYF
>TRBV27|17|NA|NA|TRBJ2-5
TGTGCCAGCAGTTTCAAGATGAGCAGATGGTACCAAGAGACCCAGTACTTC
CASSFKMSRWYQETQYF
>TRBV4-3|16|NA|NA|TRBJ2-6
TGCGCCAGCAGCCAAGAAGGGGCGGCTGGGGCCAACGTCCTGACTTTC
CASSQEGAAGANVLTF
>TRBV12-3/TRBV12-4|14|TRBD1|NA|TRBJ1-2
TGTGCCAGCAGTTCGACAGGGGGCATATATGGCTACACCTTC
CASSSTGGIYGYTF
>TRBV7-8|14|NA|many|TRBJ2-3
TGTGCCAGCAGCCTAAAGCTGGGCACAGATACGCAGTATTTT
CASSLKLGTDTQYF
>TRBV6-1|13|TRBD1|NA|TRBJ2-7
TGTGCCGCCAAACCGGGACAGGGGTACGAGCAGTACTTC
CAAKPGQGYEQYF
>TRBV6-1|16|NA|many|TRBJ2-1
TGTGCCAGCAGTGAGGAGGGGGGAATTTCCTACAATGAGCAGTTCTTC
CASSEEGGISYNEQFF
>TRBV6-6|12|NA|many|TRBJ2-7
TGTGCCAGCACGGACATGAACTACGAGCAGTACTTC
CASTDMNYEQYF
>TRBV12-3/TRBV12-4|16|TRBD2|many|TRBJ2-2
TGTGCCAGCAGTCCACAGCGGGGGGGCGGCACCGGGGAGCTGTTTTTT
CASSPQRGGGTGELFF
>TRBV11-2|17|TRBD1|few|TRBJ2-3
TGTGCCAGCAGCTTAGATCTAATGGCAGGGGGCGCAGATACGCAGTATTTT
CASSLDLMAGGADTQYF
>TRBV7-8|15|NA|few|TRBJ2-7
TGTGCCAGCAGCTTGCCGGGACGGGTCTCCTACGAGCAGTACTTC
CASSLPGRVSYEQYF
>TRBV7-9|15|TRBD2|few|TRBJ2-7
TGTGCCAGCAGCCCTAGCGGGCAGACGAGGAACGAGCAGTACTTC
CASSPSGQTRNEQYF
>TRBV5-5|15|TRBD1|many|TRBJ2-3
TGTGCCAGCAGCACGGACAGGGGGCGCGTAAATACGCAGTATTTT
CASSTDRGRVNTQYF
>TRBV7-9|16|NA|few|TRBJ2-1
TGTGCCAGCAGCCTAGGGACTCGTCACATGTACAATGAGCAGTTCTTC
CASSLGTRHMYNEQFF
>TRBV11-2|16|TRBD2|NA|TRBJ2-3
TGTGCCAGCAGCTCGCAACTAGCGGGACTGGCAGATACGCAGTATTTT
CASSSQLAGLADTQYF
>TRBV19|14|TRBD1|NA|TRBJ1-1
TGTGCCAGTAGTCCCCGGACAGGGGTTCCTAAAGCTTTCTTT
CASSPRTGVPKAFF
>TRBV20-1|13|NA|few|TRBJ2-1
TGCAGTGCGCCCAGTCCGACTGACAATGAGCAGTTCTTC
CSAPSPTDNEQFF
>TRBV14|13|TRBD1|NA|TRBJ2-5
TGTGCCAGCAGCATACAGGGGGCCGAGACCCAGTACTTC
CASSIQGAETQYF
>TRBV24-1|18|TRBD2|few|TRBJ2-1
TGTGCCACCAGTGACCCAGGTAGGGCTAGCGGGACCGGATACCAGCAGTTCTTC
CATSDPGRASGTGYQQFF
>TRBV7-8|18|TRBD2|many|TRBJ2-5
TGTGCCAGCACCCCGCCGGGACTAGCGGGAGGGCCGGGAGAGACCCAGTACTTC
CASTPPGLAGGPGETQYF
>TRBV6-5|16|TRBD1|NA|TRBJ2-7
TGTGCCAGCAGTTTCCTTCGGACAGGGACAACTATTGAGCAGTACTTC
CASSFLRTGTTIEQYF
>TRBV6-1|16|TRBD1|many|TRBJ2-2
TGTGCCAGCAGTCGAACCGACAGGGGAAGAACCGGGGAGCTGTTTTTT
CASSRTDRGRTGELFF
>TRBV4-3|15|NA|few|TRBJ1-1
TGCGCCAGCAGCCTCTCGGGGGCAGGCCCCACTGAAGCTTTCTTT
CASSLSGAGPTEAFF
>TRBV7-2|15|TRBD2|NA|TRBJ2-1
TGTGCCAGCAGCTTAGTTGCGGGGGGGGGCAATGAGCAGTTCTTC
CASSLVAGGGNEQFF
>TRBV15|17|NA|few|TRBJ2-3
TGTGCCACCAGCAGAAACACGCAAAGTGCCTTCACAGATACGCAGTATTTT
CATSRNTQSAFTDTQYF
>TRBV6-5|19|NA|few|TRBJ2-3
TGTGCCAGCAGTTACTCGCACCGACTCGGGAGAGGGGACACAGATACGCAGTATTTT
CASSYSHRLGRGDTDTQYF
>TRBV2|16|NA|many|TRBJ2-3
TGTGCCAGCAGTGAAGCGCCAGGCTTCCCCACAGATACGCAGTATTTT
CASSEAPGFPTDTQYF
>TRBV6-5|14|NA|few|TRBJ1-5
TGTGCCAGCAGTTACTCCTATCCGGGTCAGCCCCAGCATTTT
CASSYSYPGQPQHF
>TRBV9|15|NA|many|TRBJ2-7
TGTGCCAGCAGCGTAAGAGACGGAGGCTCCTACGAGCAGTACTTC
CASSVRDGGSYEQYF
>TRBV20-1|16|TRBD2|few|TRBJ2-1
TGCAGTGCTAGCGGTGCCGGACTAGCATCTTACAATGAGCAGTTCTTC
CSASGAGLASYNEQFF
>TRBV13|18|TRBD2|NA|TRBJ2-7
TGTGCCAGCAGCTTATGGCCCAAGAGTAGCGGGGAGAAGTACGAGCAGTACTTC
CASSLWPKSSGEKYEQYF
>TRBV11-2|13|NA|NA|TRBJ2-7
TGTGCCAGCAGCACCTATCTGGGCTACGAGCAGTACTTC
CASSTYLGYEQYF
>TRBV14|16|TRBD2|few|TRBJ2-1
TGTGCCAGCAGCCACCCCGGGACTAGCAGCTACAATGAGCAGTTCTTC
CASSHPGTSSYNEQFF
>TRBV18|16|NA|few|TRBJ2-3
TGTGCCAGCTCACCTCAATCCCTAGCGACTACAGATACGCAGTATTTT
CASSPQSLATTDTQYF
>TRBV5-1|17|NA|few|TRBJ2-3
TGCGCCAGCAGCCCCCAGCCAGTCTCAATTCTTACAGATACGCAGTATTTT
CASSPQPVSILTDTQYF
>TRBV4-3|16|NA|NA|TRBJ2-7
TGCGCCAGCAGCCAAGATCGTGTAGGGGGGACCTCCGAGCAGTACTTC
CASSQDRVGGTSEQYF
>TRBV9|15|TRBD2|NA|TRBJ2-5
TGTGCCAGCAGCGTATCGGCTGCGGGAGGGCAGACCCAGTACTTC
CASSVSAAGGQTQYF
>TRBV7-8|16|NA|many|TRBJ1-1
TGTGCCAGCAGCTTTGCACGATCTGGGGGGAACACTGAAGCTTTCTTT
CASSFARSGGNTEAFF
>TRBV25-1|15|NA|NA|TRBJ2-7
TGTGCCAGCAGTGGGAGGGCAGCGTCAACCTACGAGCAGTACTTC
CASSGRAASTYEQYF
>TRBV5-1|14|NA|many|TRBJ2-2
TGCGCCAGCAGCCCGGGATTATACACCGGGGAGCTGTTTTTT
CASSPGLYTGELFF
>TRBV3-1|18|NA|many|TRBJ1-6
TGTGCCAGCAGCCGGGACCGGGGGTCGGGCTCCTATAATTCACCCCTCCACTTT
CASSRDRGSGSYNSPLHF
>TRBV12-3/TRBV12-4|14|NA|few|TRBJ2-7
TGTGCCAGCTCACCAACGGCAAGCACCTACGAGCAGTACTTC
CASSPTASTYEQYF
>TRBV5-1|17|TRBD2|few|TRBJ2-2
TGCGCCAGCAGCCGCTCCCTGGGAGGGGCGAACACCGGGGAGCTGTTTTTT
CASSRSLGGANTGELFF
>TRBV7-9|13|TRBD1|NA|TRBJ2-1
TGTGCCAGCAGCTTAGTGACAGGGGTGGAGCAGTTCTTC
CASSLVTGVEQFF
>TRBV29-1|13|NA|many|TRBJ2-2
TGCAGCGCTACAGAGGGGAACACCGGGGAGCTGTTTTTT
CSATEGNTGELFF
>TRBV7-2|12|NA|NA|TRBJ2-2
TGTGCCAGCAGCCAGCCCCCCGGGGAGCTGTTTTTT
CASSQPPGELFF
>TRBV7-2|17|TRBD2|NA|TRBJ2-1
TGTGCCAGCAGCTTAGCGCTTGGGACTAGCGGGAGCAATGAGCAGTTCTTC
CASSLALGTSGSNEQFF
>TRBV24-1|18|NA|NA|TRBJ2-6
TGTGCCACCAGTGATTCCTTCGGACGGGGCTCTGGGGCCAACGTCCTGACTTTC
CATSDSFGRGSGANVLTF
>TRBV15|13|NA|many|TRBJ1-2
TGTGCCACCAGCAGAGTGACTACCGCGGGCTACACCTTC
CATSRVTTAGYTF
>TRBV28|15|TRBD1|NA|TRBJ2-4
TGTGCCAGCAGCCCTTCGGGGACAGGGTCTAACATTCAGTACTTC
CASSPSGTGSNIQYF
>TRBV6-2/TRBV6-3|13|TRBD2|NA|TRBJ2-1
TGTGCCAGCTCTAGCGGGAGCCCCAATGAGCAGTTCTTC
CASSSGSPNEQFF